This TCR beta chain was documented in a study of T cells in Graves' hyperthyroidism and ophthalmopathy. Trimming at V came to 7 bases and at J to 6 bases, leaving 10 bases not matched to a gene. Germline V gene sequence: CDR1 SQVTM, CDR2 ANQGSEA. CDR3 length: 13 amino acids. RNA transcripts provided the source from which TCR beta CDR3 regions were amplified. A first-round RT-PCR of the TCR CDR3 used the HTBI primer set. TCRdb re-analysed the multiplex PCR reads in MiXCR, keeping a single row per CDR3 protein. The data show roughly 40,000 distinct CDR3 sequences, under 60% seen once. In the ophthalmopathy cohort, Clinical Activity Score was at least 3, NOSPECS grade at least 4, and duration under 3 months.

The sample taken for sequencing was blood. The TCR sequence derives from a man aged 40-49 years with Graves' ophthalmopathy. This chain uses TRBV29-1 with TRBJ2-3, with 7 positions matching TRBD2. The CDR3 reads CSGLRGTQDTQYF. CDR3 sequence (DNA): TGCAGCGGGCTGCGGGGGACCCAGGATACGCAGTATTTT.